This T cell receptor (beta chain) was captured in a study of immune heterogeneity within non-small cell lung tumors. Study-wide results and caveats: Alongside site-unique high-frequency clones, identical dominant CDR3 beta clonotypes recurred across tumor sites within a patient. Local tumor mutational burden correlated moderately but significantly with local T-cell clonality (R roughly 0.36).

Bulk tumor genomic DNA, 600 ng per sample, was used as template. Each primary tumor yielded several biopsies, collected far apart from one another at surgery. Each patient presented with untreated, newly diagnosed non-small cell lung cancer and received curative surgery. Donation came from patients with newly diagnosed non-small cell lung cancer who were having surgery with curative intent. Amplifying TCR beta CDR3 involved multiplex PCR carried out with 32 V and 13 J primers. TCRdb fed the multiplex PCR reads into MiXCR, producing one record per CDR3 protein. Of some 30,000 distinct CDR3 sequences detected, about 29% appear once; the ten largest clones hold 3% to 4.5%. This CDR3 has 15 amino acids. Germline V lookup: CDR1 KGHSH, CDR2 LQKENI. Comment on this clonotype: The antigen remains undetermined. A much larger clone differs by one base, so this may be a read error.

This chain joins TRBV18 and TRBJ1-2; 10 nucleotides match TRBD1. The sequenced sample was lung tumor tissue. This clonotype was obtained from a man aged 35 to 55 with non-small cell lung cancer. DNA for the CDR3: TGTGCCAGCCCACCACCGACAGGGGGCGGCTATGGCTACACCTTC. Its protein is CASPPPTGGGYGYTF.